This paragraph covers one T cell receptor beta chain sequence. The antigen it binds to is not known. One base away there is no much larger clone; base qualities are not given. Spanning cysteine to phenylalanine, the CDR3 consists of 15 amino acids. The DNA shown is the 45-base CDR3, in frame from base 1. From a lookup of the germline V gene, CDR1 and CDR2 are SGHDT and YYEEEE. V is pared back by 2 bases and J by 3 bases, with 13 bases lying between the germline termini. Buffy coats from under 40 blood donors, supplied by the Finnish Red Cross blood service, were used as healthy controls. All TCR-sequenced material derived from peripheral blood: patient blood samples and healthy donor buffy coats. Peripheral blood mononuclear cells were isolated by Ficoll-Hypaque gradient centrifugation. Magnetic purification was used to isolate CD4+ cells from the buffy coats of the healthy controls. The Gentra Puregene Cell and Tissue kit was used for genomic DNA extraction, and quantification was performed on a Qubit 2.0 fluorometer.

TCRbeta rearrangements were sequenced from genomic DNA using the immunoSEQ assay at survey resolution. In the authors' own workflow: In the TCR sequencing data, the smallest productive clonotype frequency that could be detected was 2.59 x 10-5. Only productive TCRbeta rearrangements, defined as complete and in-frame sequences, were included in the analyses. Sample clonality was computed as Simpson clonality in the immunoSEQ Analyzer version 3.0. Clones were grouped by frequency into very rare, small, medium, large (1-20%) or hyperexpanded (>20%) categories. Generation probabilities were estimated with OLGA 1.2.3, V-gene circos plots were made with VDJtools, specificities were looked up in VDJdb, and CDR3 motifs were identified with GLIPH. Drawn from immuneACCESS, this table holds only the in-frame rearrangements with V and J called that TCRdb kept. Clones are partly lost; checked studies trace under half to an unresolved V gene and leave the rest unexplained. V and J calls and clone size are as listed in that table; D and trimming were resolved from the DNA. A total of tens of thousands of clones appear in this sample, roughly 76% of them only once. 3% to 4% of the sample is in the top ten clones.

The record originates from a study of STAT5B mutations in CD4+ large granular lymphocyte leukemia (dated by TCRdb to the early 2020s). About the study as a whole: Among healthy controls, the CDR3 'QG' motif was associated with a particular HLA allele. The study compared the TCRbeta repertoires of patients with CD4+ T-cell large granular lymphocyte leukemia against the TCRbeta repertoires of healthy blood donors. Flow cytometry on FACSCanto II or FACSVerse showed that the purified fractions were more than 95% pure among lymphocytes.

Results and caveats for the whole study, not just this receptor: Data were not HLA-matched; higher clonality in CD4+ versus CD8+ T-LGLL could reflect the relatively small sample size. Each patient's main leukemic clonotypes were private, but roughly a quarter of these clonotypes showed up at low frequency in the non-leukemic repertoires of other patients. CD4-sorted patient repertoires appeared more clonal than healthy CD4+ repertoires, and this difference persisted after removing the putative leukemic clones. TRBV06-family usage was enriched among the top patient clones (8/27) compared with healthy controls (2/35).

The clonotype originates from a human donor in good health. The sequencing sample was made of CD4+ T cells from blood buffy coats. The chain uses TRBV5-6 and TRBJ2-3, with the D gene tentatively TRBD1 or TRBD2, based on 6 matching bases in each. The CDR3 sequence is CASSLRQGRTDTQYF. The nucleotides are TGTGCCAGCAGCTTACGGCAGGGGAGGACAGATACGCAGTATTTT.